The clone carrying this T cell receptor beta chain was seen repeatedly, ten times or more. Its matching antigen is unknown. Germline V gene sequence: CDR1 ENHRY, CDR2 SYGVKD. V gave up 8 bases and J gave up 0 bases, with 22 bases separating them. The CDR3 runs to 17 residues. The sample originates from a study of Graves' ophthalmopathy and Graves' hyperthyroidism. Having ophthalmopathy, the donors showed moderate-to-severe activity, CAS ≥3 and NOSPECS ≥4, with disease lasting under 3 months. For repertoire sequencing, the TCR beta CDR3 regions were amplified from RNA transcripts. An opening RT-PCR round employed HTBI primers and preceded a second-round multiplex PCR. From the multiplex PCR reads, TCRdb called clonotypes with MiXCR, one entry per CDR3 protein. Among approximately 700,000 distinct CDR3 sequences listed, roughly two fifths were seen once. Study conclusions and caveats: Most thyroid clonotypes with frequency above 0.001 were detected in blood too.

This chain joins TRBV10-3 and TRBJ1-1; no clear D gene. This clonotype was sampled from an adult man with Graves' ophthalmopathy. Sequences were obtained from peripheral blood. The DNA of the CDR3 is TGTGCCATCTCCCCGGTCGGGGAGAGACTAATGAACACTGAAGCTTTCTTT. Translating gives CAISPVGERLMNTEAFF.